This T cell receptor beta chain is drawn from a study of T cell responses to AZD1222 COVID-19 vaccine. General observations from the study: The breadth and depth of Spike-specific TCRs increased once two AZD1222 doses had been given. Repertoires were obtained only post-peak T cell response. Vaccine-associated CD4 TCRs spanned spike, dominant at 160-218 and 743-854.

Germline CDR1 reads SGHDT; CDR2 reads YYEEEE. Trimming cost V 1 base and J 1 base; bases outside gene matches: 6. This CDR3 has 16 amino acids. Using immunoSEQ multiplex PCR, the repertoire was profiled, and TCRdb retains in-frame clones only, with some absent. This repertoire shows around 190,000 clones, about 89% found once; its top ten account for over 1.5%. Note on this clone: No antigen is known for it. Within the sample, other DNA sequences also encode this same CDR3.

V is TRBV5-6 and J is TRBJ1-1, with 8 positions matching TRBD1. The material was peripheral blood, obtained 28 days after the second AZD1222 dose. The clonotype originates from an adult who received the AZD1222 COVID-19 vaccine. CDR3 sequence reads: CASSLFGQGGNTEAFF. The CDR3 nucleotides read TGTGCCAGCAGCTTGTTTGGACAGGGAGGGAACACTGAAGCTTTCTTT.